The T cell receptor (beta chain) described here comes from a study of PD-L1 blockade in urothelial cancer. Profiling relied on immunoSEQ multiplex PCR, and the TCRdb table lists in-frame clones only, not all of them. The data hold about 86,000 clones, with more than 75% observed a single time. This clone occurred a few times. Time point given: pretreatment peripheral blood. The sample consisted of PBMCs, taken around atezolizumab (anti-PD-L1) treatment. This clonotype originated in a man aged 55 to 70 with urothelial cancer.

The CDR3 reads CASSQNLGGGTEAFF. The CDR3 region has the DNA TGTGCCAGCAGCCAAAACCTAGGGGGGGGCACTGAAGCTTTCTTT. V gene TRBV4-2 combines with J gene TRBJ1-1; possibly TRBD1 for D (6 bases). CDR1 is LGHNA, CDR2 YNFKEQ, per germline. This CDR3 has 15 residues. Deletions cut 2 bases from V and 4 bases from J, with 14 bases between.